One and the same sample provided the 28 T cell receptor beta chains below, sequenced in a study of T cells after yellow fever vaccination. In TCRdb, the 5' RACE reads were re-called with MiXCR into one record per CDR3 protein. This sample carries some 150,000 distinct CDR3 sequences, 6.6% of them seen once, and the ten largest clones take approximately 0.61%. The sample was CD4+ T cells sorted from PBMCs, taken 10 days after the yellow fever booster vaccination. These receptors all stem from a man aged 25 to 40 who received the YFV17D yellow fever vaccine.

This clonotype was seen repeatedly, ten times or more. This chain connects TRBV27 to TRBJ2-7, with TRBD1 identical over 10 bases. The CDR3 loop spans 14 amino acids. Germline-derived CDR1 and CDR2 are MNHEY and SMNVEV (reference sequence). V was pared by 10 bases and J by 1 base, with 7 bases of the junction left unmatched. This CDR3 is CATSRDRGSYEQYF. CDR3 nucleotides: TGTGCCACCTCTCGGGACAGGGGATCCTACGAGCAGTACTTC.

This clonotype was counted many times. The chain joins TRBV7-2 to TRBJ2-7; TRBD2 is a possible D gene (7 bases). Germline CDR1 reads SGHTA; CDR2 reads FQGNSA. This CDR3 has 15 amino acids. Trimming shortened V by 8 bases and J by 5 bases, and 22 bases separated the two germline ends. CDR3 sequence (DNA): TGTGCCAGCGCCTTATTATTGAGGGGGGGCGACGAGCAGTACTTC. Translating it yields CASALLLRGGDEQYF.

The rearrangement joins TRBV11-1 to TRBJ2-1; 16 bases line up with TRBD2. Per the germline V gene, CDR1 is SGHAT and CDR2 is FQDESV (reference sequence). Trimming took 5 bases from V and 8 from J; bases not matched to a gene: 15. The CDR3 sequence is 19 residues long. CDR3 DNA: TGTGCCAGCAGCCCCCATGCGGGACTAGCGGGAGGGCCGAGGGATGAGCAGTTCTTC. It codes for CASSPHAGLAGGPRDEQFF. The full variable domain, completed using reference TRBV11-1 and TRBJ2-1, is EAEVAQSPRYKITEKSQAVAFWCDPISGHATLYWYRQILGQGPELLVQFQDESVVDDSQLPKDRFSAERLKGVDSTLKIQPAELGDSAMYLCASSPHAGLAGGPRDEQFFGPGTRLTVL.

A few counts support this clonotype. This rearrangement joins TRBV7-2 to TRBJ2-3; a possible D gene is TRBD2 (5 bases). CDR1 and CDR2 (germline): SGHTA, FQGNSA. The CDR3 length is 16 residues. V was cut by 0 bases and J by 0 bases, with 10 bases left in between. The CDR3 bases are TGTGCCAGCAGCTTAGCGCTCTCGGGGAGCACAGATACGCAGTATTTT. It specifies CASSLALSGSTDTQYF. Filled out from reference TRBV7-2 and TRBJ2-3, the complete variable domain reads GAGVSQSPSNKVTEKGKDVELRCDPISGHTALYWYRQSLGQGLEFLIYFQGNSAPDKSGLPSDRFSAERTGGSVSTLTIQRTQQEDSAVYLCASSLALSGSTDTQYFGPGTRLTVL.

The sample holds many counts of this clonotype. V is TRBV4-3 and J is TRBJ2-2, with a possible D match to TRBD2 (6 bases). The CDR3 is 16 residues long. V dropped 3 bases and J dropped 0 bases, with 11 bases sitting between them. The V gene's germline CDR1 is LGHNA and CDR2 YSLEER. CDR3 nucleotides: TGCGCCAGCAGCCAGGGGGGAAGACCGAACACCGGGGAGCTGTTTTTT. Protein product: CASSQGGRPNTGELFF.

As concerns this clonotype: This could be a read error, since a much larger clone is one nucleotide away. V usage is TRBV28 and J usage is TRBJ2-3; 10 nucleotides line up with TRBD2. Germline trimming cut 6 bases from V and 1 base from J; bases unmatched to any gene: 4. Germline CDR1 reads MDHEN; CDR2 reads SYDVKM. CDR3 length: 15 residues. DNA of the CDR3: TGTGCCAGCAGCATAAGCGGGAGGGGCACAGATACGCAGTATTTT. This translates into CASSISGRGTDTQYF.

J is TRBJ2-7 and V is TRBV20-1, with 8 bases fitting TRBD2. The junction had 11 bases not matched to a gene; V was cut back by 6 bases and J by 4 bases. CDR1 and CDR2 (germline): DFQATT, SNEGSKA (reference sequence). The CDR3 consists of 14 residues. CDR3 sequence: CSAPWGAGEYEQYF. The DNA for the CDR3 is TGCAGTGCCCCTTGGGGAGCGGGAGAATACGAGCAGTACTTC.

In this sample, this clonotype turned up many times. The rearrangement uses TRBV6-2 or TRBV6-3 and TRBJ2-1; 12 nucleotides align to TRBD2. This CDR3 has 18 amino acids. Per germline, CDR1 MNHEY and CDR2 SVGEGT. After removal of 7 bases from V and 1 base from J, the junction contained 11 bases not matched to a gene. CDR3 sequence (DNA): TGTGCCAGCACGTACGGGATTCTAGCGGGAGGGTCCTACAATGAGCAGTTCTTC. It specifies CASTYGILAGGSYNEQFF.

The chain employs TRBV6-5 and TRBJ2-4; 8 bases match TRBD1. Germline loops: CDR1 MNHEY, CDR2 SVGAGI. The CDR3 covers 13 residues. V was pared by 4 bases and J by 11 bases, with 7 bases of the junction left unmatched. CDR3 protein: CASSLGTGAFQYF. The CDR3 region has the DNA TGTGCCAGCAGTTTAGGGACAGGCGCCTTTCAGTACTTC.

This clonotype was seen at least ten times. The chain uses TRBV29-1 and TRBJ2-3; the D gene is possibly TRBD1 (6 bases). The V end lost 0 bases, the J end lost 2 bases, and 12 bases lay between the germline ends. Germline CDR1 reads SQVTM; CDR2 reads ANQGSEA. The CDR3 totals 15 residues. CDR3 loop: CSVEDLGHPTDTQYF. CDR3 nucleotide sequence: TGCAGCGTTGAAGATTTGGGACATCCCACAGATACGCAGTATTTT.

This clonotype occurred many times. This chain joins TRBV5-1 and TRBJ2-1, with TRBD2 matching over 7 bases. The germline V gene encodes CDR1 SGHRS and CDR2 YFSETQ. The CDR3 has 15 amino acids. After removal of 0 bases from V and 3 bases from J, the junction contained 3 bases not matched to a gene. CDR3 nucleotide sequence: TGCGCCAGCAGCTTGGGACTAGCAAGCTACAATGAGCAGTTCTTC. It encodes CASSLGLASYNEQFF.

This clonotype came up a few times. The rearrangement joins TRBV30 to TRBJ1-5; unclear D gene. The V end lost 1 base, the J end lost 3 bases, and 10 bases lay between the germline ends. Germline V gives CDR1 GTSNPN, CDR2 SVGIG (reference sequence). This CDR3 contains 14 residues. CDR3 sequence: CAWSAVASNQPQHF. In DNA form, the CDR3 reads TGTGCCTGGAGTGCCGTAGCCTCCAATCAGCCCCAGCATTTT.

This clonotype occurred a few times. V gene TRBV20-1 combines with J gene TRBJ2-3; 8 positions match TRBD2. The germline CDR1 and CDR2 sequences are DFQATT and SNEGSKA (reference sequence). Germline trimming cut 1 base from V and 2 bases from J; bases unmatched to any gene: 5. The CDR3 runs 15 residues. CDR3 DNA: TGCAGTGCTAGAGGTGGGACTAGAAACACAGATACGCAGTATTTT. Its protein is CSARGGTRNTDTQYF.

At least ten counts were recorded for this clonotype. CDR3 residues: CAISGSGTGDTGELFF. The DNA of the CDR3 is TGTGCCATCAGTGGTTCGGGAACGGGAGACACCGGGGAGCTGTTTTTT. V usage is TRBV10-3 and J usage is TRBJ2-2; D possibly corresponds to TRBD2 (6 bases). V dropped 4 bases and J dropped 3 bases, with 15 bases sitting between them. Germline lookup yields CDR1 ENHRY and CDR2 SYGVKD. The CDR3 totals 16 residues.

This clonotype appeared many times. Here the CDR3 DNA reads TGCGCCAGCAGCAACAGACAGGGGGCGCGGGAGCAGTACTTC. Translated, it gives CASSNRQGAREQYF. The chain employs TRBV5-1 and TRBJ2-7; 10 nucleotides agree with TRBD1. The CDR3 is 14 amino acids. Germline values: CDR1 SGHRS, CDR2 YFSETQ. Germline trimming cut 4 bases from V and 7 bases from J; bases unmatched to any gene: 8.

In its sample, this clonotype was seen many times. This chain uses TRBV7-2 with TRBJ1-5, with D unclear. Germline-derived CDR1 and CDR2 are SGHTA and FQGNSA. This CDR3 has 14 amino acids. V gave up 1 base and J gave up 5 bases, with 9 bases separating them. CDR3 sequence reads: CASSLVLSDQPQHF. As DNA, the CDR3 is TGTGCCAGCAGCTTAGTTTTGAGTGATCAGCCCCAGCATTTT.

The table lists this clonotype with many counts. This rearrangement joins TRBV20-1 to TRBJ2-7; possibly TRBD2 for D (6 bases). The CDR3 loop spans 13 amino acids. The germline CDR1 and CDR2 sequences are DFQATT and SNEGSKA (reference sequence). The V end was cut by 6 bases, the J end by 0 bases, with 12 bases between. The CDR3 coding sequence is TGCAGTGCCCCGGACGGGAGCTCCTACGAGCAGTACTTC. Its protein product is CSAPDGSSYEQYF.

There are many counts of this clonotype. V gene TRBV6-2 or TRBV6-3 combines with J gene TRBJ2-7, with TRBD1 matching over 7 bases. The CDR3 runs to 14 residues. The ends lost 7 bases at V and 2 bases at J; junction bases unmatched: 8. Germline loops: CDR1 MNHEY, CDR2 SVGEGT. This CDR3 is CASIQSTGPYEQYF. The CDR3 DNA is TGTGCCAGCATCCAATCGACAGGGCCCTACGAGCAGTACTTC.

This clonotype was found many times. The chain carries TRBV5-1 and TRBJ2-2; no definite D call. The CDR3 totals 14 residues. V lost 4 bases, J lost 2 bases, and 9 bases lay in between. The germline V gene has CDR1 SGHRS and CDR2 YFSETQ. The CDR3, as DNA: TGCGCCAGCAGCCCCATGGCTAACACCGGGGAGCTGTTTTTT. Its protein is CASSPMANTGELFF.

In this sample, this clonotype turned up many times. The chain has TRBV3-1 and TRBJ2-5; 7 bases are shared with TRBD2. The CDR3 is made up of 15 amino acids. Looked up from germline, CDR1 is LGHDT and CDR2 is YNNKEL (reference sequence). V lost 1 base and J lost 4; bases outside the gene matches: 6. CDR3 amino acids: CASSQVVSGRETQYF. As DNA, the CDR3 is TGTGCCAGCAGCCAAGTGGTTAGCGGGCGAGAGACCCAGTACTTC.

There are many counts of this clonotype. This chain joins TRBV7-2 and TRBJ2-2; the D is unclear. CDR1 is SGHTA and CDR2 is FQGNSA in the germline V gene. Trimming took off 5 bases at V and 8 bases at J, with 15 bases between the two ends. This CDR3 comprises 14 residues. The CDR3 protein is CASSPALAGGELFF. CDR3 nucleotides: TGTGCCAGCAGCCCCGCCCTCGCCGGGGGGGAGCTGTTTTTT.

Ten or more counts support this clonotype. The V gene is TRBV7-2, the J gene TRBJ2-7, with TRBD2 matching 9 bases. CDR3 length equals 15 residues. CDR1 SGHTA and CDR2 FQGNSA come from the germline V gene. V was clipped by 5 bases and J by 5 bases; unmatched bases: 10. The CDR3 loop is CASSQRLAGGHEQYF. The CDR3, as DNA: TGTGCCAGCAGCCAAAGGCTTGCGGGAGGGCACGAGCAGTACTTC.

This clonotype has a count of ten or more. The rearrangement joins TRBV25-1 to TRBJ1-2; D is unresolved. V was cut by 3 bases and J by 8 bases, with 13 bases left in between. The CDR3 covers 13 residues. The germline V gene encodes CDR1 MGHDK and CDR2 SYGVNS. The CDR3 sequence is CASSDGGFYGYTF. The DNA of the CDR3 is TGTGCCAGCAGTGACGGAGGGTTTTACGGCTACACCTTC.

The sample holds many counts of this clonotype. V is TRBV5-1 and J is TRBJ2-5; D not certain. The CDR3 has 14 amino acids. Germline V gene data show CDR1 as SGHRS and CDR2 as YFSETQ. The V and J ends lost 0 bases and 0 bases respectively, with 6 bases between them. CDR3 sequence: CASSLVADQETQYF. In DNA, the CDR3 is TGCGCCAGCAGCTTGGTGGCAGACCAAGAGACCCAGTACTTC.

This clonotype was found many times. This CDR3 is CASSSPPLNTEAFF. The DNA for the CDR3 is TGTGCCAGCAGTTCCCCCCCCCTGAACACTGAAGCTTTCTTT. The chain combines TRBV6-5 with TRBJ1-1; D gene uncertain. V was cut by 4 bases and J by 0 bases, with 9 bases left in between. This CDR3 is 14 amino acids long. CDR1 and CDR2 from the germline V gene are MNHEY and SVGAGI.

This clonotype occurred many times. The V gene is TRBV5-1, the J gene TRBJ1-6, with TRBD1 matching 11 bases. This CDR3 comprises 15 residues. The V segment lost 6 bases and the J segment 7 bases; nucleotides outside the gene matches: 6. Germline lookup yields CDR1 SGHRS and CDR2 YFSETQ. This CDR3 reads CASKDRGQGNSPLHF. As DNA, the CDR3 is TGCGCCAGCAAGGACAGGGGGCAAGGGAATTCACCCCTCCACTTT.

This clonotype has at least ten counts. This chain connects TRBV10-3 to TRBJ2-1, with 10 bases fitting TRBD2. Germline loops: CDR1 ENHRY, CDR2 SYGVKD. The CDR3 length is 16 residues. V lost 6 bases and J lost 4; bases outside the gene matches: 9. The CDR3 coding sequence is TGTGCCATCAGGGGTTCCACTAGCGGGGTTTACAATGAGCAGTTCTTC. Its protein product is CAIRGSTSGVYNEQFF.

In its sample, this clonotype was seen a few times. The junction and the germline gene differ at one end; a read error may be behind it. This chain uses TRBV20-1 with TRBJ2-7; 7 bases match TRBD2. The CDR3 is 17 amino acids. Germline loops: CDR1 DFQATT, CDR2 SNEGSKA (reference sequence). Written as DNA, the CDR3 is TGCTGTGCTAGCGGCAGTTCAGTCCAGGGAAGCTCCTACGAGCAGTACTTC. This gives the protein CCASGSSVQGSSYEQYF.